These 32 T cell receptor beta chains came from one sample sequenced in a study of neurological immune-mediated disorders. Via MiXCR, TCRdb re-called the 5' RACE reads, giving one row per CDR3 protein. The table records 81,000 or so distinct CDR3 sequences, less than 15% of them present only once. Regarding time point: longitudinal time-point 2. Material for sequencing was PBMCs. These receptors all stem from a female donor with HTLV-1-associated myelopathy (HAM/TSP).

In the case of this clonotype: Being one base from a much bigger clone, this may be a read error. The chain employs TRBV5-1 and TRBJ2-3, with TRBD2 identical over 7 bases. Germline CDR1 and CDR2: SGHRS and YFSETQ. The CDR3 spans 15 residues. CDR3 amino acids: CASSFLAVKTDTHYF. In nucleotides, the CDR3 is TGCGCCAGCAGCTTCCTAGCGGTGAAGACAGATACGCACTATTTT.

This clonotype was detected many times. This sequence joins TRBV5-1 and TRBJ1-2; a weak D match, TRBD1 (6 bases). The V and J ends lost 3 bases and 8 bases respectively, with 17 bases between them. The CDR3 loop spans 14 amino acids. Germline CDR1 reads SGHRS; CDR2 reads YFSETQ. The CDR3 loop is CASSSGAGAVGYTF. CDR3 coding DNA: TGCGCCAGCAGCTCGGGAGCAGGGGCCGTGGGCTACACCTTC.

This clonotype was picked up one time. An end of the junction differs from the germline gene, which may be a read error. CDR3 region: CANSLGTTETHYF. CDR3 in DNA: TGCGCCAACAGCTTGGGGACTACAGAGACCCATTACTTC. The chain joins TRBV5-1 to TRBJ2-5; 7 bases agree with TRBD2. The CDR3 is 13 amino acids. Germline V gene lookup returns CDR1 SGHRS and CDR2 YFSETQ. The full variable domain, in which reference TRBV5-1 and TRBJ2-5 provide the parts outside the CDR3, is KAGVTQTPRYLIKTRGQQVTLSCSPISGHRSVSWYQQTPGQGLQFLFEYFSETQRNKGNFPGRFSGRQFSNSRSEMNVSTLELGDSALYLCANSLGTTETHYFGPGTRLLVL.

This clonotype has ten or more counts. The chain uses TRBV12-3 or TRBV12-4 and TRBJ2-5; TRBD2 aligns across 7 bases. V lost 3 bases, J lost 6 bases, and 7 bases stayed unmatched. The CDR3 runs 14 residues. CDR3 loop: CASSFPGGGKTQYF. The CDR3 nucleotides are TGTGCCAGCAGTTTTCCGGGCGGGGGAAAGACCCAGTACTTC.

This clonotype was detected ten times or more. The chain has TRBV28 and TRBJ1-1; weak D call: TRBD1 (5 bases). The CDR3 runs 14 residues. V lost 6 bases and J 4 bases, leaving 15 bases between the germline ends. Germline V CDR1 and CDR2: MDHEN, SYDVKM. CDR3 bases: TGTGCCAGCAGCCGGGGGGTATGGGGCACTGAAGCTTTCTTT. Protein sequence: CASSRGVWGTEAFF.

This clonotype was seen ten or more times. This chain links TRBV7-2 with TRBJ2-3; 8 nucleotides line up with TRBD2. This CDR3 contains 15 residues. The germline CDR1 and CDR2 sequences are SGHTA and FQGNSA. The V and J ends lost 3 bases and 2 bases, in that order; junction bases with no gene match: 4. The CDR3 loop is CASSFKAGVTDTQYF. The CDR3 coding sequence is TGTGCCAGCAGCTTCAAAGCGGGGGTCACAGATACGCAGTATTTT.

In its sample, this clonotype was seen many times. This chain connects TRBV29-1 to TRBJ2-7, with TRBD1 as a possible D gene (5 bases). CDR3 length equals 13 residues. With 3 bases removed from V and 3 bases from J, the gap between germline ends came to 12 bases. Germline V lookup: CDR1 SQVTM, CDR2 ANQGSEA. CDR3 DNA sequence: TGCAGCGTTGATATAGGGGTTGGCTACGAGCAGTACTTC. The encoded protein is CSVDIGVGYEQYF.

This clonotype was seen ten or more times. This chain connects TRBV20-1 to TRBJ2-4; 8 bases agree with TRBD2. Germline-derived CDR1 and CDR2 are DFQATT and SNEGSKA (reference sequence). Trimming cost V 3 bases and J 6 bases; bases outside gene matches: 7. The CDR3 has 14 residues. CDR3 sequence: CSASFRGGRNIQYF. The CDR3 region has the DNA TGCAGTGCTAGCTTTCGGGGGGGCCGAAACATTCAGTACTTC.

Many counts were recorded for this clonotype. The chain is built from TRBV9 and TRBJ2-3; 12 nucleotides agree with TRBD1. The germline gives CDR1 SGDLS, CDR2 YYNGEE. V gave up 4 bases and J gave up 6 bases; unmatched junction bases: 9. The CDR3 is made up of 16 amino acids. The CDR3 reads CASSSPRDRGLDTQYF. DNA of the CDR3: TGTGCCAGCAGCTCCCCCCGGGACAGGGGGCTGGATACGCAGTATTTT.

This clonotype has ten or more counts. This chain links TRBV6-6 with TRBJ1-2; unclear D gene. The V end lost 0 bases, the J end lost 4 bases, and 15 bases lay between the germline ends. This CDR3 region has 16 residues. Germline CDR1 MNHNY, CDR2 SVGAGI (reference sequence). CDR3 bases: TGTGCCAGCAGTTACTCGAACCCTTTACTCGGCTATGGCTACACCTTC. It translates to CASSYSNPLLGYGYTF.

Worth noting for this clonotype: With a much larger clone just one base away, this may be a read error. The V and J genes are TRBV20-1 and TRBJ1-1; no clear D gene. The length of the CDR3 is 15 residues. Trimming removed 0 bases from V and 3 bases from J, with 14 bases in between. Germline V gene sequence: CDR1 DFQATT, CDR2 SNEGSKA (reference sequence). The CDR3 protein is CSARETVGRDTEAFF. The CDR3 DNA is TGCAGTGCTAGAGAGACGGTAGGTCGGGACACTGAAGCTTTCTTT.

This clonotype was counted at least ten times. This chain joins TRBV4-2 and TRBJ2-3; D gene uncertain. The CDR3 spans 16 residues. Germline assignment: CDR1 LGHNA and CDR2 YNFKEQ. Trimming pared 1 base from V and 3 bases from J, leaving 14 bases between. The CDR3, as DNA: TGTGCCAGCAGCCAAGTCGCCCTCATGAAGACAGATACGCAGTATTTT. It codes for CASSQVALMKTDTQYF.

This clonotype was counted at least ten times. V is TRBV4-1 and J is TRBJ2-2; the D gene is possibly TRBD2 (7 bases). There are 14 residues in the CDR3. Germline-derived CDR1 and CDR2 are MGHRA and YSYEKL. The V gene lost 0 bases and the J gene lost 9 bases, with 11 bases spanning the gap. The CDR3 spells CASSQERGGRELFF. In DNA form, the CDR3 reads TGCGCCAGCAGCCAAGAAAGGGGGGGCAGGGAGCTGTTTTTT.

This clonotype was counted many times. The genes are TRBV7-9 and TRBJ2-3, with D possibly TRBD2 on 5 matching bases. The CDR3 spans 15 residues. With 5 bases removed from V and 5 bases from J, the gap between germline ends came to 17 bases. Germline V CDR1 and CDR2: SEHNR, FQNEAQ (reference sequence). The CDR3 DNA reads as TGTGCCAGCAGCCCGGACGGCCGAGGAGGAGATACGCAGTATTTT. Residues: CASSPDGRGGDTQYF.

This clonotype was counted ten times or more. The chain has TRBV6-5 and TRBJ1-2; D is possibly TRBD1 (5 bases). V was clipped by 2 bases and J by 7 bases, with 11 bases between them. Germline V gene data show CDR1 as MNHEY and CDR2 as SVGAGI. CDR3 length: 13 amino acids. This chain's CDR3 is CASSYGGEAGYTF. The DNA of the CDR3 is TGTGCCAGCAGTTACGGGGGGGAGGCTGGCTACACCTTC.

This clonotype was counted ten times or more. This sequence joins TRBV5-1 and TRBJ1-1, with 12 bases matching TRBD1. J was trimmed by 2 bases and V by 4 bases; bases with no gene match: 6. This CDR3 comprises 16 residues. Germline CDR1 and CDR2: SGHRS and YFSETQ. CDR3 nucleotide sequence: TGCGCCAGCAGCCAGGGACAGGGGGCTCTTAACACTGAAGCTTTCTTT. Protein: CASSQGQGALNTEAFF.

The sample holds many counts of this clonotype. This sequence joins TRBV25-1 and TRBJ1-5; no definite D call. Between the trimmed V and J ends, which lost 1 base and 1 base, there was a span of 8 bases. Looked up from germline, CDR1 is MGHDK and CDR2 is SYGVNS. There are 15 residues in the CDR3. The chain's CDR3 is CASSELRVSNQPQHF. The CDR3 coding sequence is TGTGCCAGCAGTGAATTGAGGGTAAGCAATCAGCCCCAGCATTTT.

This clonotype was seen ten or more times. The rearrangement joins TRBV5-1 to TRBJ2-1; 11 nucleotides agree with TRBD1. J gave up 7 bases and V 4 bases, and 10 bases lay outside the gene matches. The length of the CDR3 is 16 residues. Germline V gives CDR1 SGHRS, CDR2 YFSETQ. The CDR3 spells CASSESTDRGRNEQFF. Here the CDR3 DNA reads TGCGCCAGCAGCGAAAGTACGGACAGGGGGCGGAATGAGCAGTTCTTC.

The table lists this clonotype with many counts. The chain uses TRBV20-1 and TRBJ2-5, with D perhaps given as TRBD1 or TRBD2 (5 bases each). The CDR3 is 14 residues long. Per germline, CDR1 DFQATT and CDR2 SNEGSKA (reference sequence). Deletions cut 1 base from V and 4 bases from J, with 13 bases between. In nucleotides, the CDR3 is TGCAGTGCTAGAGCCGGGGCAGTTCGAGAGACCCAGTACTTC. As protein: CSARAGAVRETQYF.

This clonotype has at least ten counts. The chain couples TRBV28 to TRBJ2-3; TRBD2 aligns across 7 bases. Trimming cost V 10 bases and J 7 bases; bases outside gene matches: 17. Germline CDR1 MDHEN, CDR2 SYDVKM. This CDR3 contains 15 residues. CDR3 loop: CATSTWGGRKNTQYF. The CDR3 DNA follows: TGTGCCACCTCCACCTGGGGGGGACGCAAGAATACGCAGTATTTT.

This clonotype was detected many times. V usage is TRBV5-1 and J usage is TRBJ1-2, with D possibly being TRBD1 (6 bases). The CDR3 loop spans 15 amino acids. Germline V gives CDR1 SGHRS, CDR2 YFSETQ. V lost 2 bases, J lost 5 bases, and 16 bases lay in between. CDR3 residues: CASSFPGETPYGYTF. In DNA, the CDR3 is TGCGCCAGCAGCTTCCCAGGGGAGACCCCATATGGCTACACCTTC.

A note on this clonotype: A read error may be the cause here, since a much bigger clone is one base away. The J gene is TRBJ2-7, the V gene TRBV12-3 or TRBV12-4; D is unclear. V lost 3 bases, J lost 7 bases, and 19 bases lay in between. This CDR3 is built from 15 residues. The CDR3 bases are TGTGCCAGCAGTTTCAGTCTGTCTCCGTTGTGGGAGCAGTACTTC. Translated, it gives CASSFSLSPLWEQYF.

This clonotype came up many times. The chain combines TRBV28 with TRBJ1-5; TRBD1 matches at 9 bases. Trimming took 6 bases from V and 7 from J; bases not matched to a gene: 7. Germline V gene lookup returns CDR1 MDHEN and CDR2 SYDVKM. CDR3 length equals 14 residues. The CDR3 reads CASSRTGGRQPQHF. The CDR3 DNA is TGTGCCAGCAGCCGTACAGGGGGCAGACAGCCCCAGCATTTT.

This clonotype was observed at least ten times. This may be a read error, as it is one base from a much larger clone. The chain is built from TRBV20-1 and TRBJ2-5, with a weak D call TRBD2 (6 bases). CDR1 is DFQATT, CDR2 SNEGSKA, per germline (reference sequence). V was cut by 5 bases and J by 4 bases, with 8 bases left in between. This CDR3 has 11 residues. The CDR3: CSAAGRETQYF. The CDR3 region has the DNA TGCAGTGCTGCGGGGCGAGAGACCCAGTACTTC.

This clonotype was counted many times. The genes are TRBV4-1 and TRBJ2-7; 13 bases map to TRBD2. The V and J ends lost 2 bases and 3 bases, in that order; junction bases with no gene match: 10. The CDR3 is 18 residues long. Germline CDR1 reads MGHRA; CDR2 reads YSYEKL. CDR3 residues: CASSQSTSGGAKGYEQYF. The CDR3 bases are TGCGCCAGCAGCCAAAGTACTAGCGGGGGGGCTAAGGGCTACGAGCAGTACTTC.

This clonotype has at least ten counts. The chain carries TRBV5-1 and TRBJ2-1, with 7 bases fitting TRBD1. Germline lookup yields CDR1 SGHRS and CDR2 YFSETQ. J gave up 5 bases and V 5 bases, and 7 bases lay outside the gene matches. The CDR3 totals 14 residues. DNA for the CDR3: TGCGCCAGCAGACGACAGGGCTACAACAATGAGCAGTTCTTC. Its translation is CASRRQGYNNEQFF.

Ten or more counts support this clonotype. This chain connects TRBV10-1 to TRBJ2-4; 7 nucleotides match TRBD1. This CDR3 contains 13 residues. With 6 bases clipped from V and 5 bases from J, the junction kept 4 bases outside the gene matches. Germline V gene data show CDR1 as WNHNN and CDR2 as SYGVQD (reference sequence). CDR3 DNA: TGCGCCAGCAGCCGGGACAGAGAAAACATTCAGTACTTC. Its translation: CASSRDRENIQYF.

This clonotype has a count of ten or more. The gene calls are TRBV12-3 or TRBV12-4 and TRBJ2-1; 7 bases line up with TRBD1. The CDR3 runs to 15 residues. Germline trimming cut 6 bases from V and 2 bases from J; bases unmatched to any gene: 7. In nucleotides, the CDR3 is TGTGCCAGCAGACCGGACAGGTACACCTACAATGAGCAGTTCTTC. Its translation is CASRPDRYTYNEQFF.

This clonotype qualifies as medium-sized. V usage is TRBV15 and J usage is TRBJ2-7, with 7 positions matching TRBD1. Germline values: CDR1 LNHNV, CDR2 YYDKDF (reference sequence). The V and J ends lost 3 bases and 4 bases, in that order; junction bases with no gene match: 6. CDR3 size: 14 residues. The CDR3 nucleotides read TGTGCCACCAGCAGGCAACAGGGGCGGTACGAGCAGTACTTC. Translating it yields CATSRQQGRYEQYF.

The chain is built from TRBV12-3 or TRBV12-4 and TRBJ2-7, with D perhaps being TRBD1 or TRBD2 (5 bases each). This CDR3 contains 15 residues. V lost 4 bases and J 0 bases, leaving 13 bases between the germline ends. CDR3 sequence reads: CASSSPGTSSYEQYF. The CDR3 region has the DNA TGTGCCAGCAGTTCCCCCGGGACGAGCTCCTACGAGCAGTACTTC.

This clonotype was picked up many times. The CDR3 DNA reads TGTGCCAGCAGCTTGGCCCTCACCGGGGAGCTGTTTTTT. Encoded protein: CASSLALTGELFF. V usage is TRBV5-4 and J usage is TRBJ2-2; D gene uncertain. CDR1 is SGHNT and CDR2 is YYREEE in the germline V gene (reference sequence). V dropped 0 bases and J dropped 4 bases, with 4 bases sitting between them. The CDR3 totals 13 residues.

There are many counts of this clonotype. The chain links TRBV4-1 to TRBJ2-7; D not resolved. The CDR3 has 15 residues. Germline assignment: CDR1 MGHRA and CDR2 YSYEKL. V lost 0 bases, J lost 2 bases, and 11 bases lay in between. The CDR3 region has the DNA TGCGCCAGCAGCCAAGAGAGAGGTTCTGCCTACGAGCAGTACTTC. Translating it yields CASSQERGSAYEQYF.